This T cell receptor (beta chain) was sequenced during a study of cytotoxic CD8 clonotypes in ibrutinib-treated CLL. About the study: Across the patients, some ten were relapsed/refractory, roughly 14 treatment-naive and about 17 IGHV unmutated. Overall, about 25 responses were partial and 2 complete; following median roughly 70 months, 14 patients stayed remitted and some 12 progressed. Study-wide findings and caveats: Contraction or stability on treatment was seen for public clonotypes, which were uncommon. Sampling time points were not equivalent between sustained-remission and progressing patients.

This CDR3 has 13 amino acids. Trimming removed 5 bases at V and 1 base at J, with 9 bases between. Germline lookup yields CDR1 SGHKS and CDR2 YYEKEE (reference sequence). On this clone itself: No antigen is known for it.

Profiled with immunoSEQ multiplex PCR; TCRdb holds only in-frame clones, not every one. The sample yields approximately 35,000 clones, about 70% seen once. The source material was PBMCs, sampled at disease progression, from a patient treated with ibrutinib. The receptor comes from a human donor with chronic lymphocytic leukemia. This chain joins TRBV5-5 and TRBJ1-1, with D perhaps TRBD1 (6 bases). CDR3 nucleotides: TGTGCCAGCAGTCAAGGGGGGAACACTGAAGCTTTCTTT. Encoded protein: CASSQGGNTEAFF.